The source of this TCR beta chain is a study of shared clonotypes between healthy human individuals. Per germline, CDR1 MNHEY and CDR2 SMNVEV (reference sequence). V dropped 5 bases and J dropped 3; count of bases not matched to a gene: 7. The CDR3 has 15 residues. This clone was recorded once. Sequenced by immunoSEQ multiplex PCR; TCRdb stores in-frame clones only, minus some. The table has roughly 450,000 clones, 75% to 85% seen once. Unsorted samples relied on 80 million to 90 million PBMCs, which served as the source of genomic DNA. This clonotype was obtained from a woman in her 40s in good health. Some clones in this sample may be carry-over from other donors' samples. Sequencing was performed on PBMCs. The chain links TRBV27 to TRBJ2-1, with 7 bases lining up with TRBD2. The CDR3 here is CASSPSAGSYNEQFF. The CDR3 nucleotides read TGTGCCAGCAGTCCATCAGCGGGAAGCTACAATGAGCAGTTCTTC.